The 3 T cell receptor beta chains below were found in one sample sequenced in a study of blood T cell repertoires in COVID-19. Only in-frame clones appear in the TCRdb table, and some are missing; sequencing was by immunoSEQ multiplex PCR. This table has fewer than 300,000 clones, around 87% appearing once. Specimen: peripheral blood. The receptors shown here come from a woman aged 35 to 49 who had recovered from COVID-19.

The J gene is TRBJ2-3, the V gene TRBV5-6, with D maybe TRBD1 (6 bases). Per germline, CDR1 SGHDT and CDR2 YYEEEE. The CDR3 is 14 amino acids. V was cut by 4 bases and J by 5 bases, with 14 bases left in between. The CDR3 protein is CASSPAGRGDTQYF. CDR3 DNA: TGTGCCAGCAGCCCGGCAGGCAGGGGAGATACGCAGTATTTT.

V usage is TRBV4-1 and J usage is TRBJ2-3; 8 positions match TRBD1. The junction had 9 bases not matched to a gene; V was cut back by 4 bases and J by 9 bases. Germline V CDR1 and CDR2: MGHRA, YSYEKL. The CDR3 consists of 14 residues. CDR3 DNA sequence: TGCGCCAGCAGCCGAGACCCGACAGGGGCAACGCAGTATTTT. It codes for CASSRDPTGATQYF.

V usage is TRBV5-4 and J usage is TRBJ1-4; 10 bases fit TRBD1. Germline V CDR1 and CDR2: SGHNT, YYREEE (reference sequence). V lost 4 bases and J lost 5; bases outside the gene matches: 5. The CDR3 is 15 residues long. The CDR3 loop reads CASSAGQGRNEKLFF. CDR3 bases: TGTGCCAGCAGCGCGGGACAGGGGAGGAATGAAAAACTGTTTTTT.